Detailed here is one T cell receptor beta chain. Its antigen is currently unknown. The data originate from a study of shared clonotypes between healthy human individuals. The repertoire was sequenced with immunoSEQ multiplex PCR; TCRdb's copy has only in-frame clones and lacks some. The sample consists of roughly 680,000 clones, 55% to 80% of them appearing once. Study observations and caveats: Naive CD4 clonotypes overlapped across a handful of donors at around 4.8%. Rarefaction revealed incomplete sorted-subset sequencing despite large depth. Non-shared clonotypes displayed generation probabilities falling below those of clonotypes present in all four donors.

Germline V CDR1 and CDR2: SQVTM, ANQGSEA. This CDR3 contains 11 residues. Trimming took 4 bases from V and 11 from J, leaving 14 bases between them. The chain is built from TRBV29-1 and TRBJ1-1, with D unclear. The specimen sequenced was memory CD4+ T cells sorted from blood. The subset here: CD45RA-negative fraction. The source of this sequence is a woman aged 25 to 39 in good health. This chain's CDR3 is CSVGGLVGAFF. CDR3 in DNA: TGCAGCGTTGGAGGACTGGTTGGGGCTTTCTTT.